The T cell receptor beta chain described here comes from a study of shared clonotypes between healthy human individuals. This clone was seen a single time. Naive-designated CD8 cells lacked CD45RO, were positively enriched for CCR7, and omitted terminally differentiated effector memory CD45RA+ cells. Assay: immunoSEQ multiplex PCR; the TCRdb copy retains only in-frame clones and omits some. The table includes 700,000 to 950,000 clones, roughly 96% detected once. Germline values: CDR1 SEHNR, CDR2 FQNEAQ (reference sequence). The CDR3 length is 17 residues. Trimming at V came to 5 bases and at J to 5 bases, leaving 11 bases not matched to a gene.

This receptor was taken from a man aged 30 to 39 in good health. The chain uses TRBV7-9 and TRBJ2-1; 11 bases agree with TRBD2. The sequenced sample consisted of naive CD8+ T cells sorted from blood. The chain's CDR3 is CASSKLAGERRDNEQFF. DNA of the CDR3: TGTGCCAGCAGCAAACTAGCGGGAGAAAGGAGGGACAATGAGCAGTTCTTC. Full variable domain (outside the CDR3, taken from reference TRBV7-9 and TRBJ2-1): DTGVSQNPRHKITKRGQNVTFRCDPISEHNRLYWYRQTLGQGPEFLTYFQNEAQLEKSRLLSDRFSAERPKGSFSTLEIQRTEQGDSAMYLCASSKLAGERRDNEQFFGPGTRLTVL.